This entry features one T cell receptor (beta chain) sequence. Here immunoSEQ multiplex PCR was the method, and the copy in TCRdb shows in-frame clones only, minus some. The repertoire holds about 73,000 clones, with over 90% as singletons. This specimen belongs to a study of technical replicates of blood from a few donors. The CDR3 sequence is 15 residues long. In germline, CDR1 is SGHRS, CDR2 YFSETQ. V gave up 0 bases and J gave up 6 bases, with 12 bases separating them. This TCR was sampled from a human donor in good health. Some clones in this sample may be carry-over from other donors' samples. V usage is TRBV5-1 and J usage is TRBJ2-2, with a possible D match to TRBD2 (6 bases). Specimen: PBMCs. The CDR3 loop reads CASSLGEATAGELFF. The CDR3 coding sequence is TGCGCCAGCAGCTTGGGGGAGGCGACAGCCGGGGAGCTGTTTTTT.